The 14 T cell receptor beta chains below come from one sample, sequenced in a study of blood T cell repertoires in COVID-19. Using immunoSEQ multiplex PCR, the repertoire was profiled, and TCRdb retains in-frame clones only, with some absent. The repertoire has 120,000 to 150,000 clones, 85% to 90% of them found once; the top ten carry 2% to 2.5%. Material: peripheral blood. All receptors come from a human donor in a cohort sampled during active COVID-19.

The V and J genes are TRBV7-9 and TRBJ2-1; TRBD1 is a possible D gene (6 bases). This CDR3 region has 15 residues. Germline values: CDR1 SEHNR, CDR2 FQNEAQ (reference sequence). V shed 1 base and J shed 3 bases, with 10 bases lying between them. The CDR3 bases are TGTGCCAGCAGCTTAGGGGCAGGGGTCTACAATGAGCAGTTCTTC. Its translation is CASSLGAGVYNEQFF.

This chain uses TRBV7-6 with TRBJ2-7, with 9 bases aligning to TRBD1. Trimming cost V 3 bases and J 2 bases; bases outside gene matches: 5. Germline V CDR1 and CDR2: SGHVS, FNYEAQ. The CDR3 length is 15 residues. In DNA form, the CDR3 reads TGTGCCAGCAGCTTTCGGACAGGGGCCCCCTACGAGCAGTACTTC. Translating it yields CASSFRTGAPYEQYF.

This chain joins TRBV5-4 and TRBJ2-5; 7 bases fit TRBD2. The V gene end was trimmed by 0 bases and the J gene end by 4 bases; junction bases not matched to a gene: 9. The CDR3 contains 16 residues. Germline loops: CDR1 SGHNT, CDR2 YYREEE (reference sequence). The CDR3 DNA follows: TGTGCCAGCAGCTTGGGACTAGCAGATCGCACAGAGACCCAGTACTTC. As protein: CASSLGLADRTETQYF.

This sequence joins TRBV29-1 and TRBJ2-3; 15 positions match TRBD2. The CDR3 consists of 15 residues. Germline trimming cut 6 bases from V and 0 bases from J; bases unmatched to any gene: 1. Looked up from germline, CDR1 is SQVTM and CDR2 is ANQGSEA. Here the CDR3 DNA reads TGCAGCGTCGGGACTAGCGGGGGGAGCACAGATACGCAGTATTTT. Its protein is CSVGTSGGSTDTQYF.

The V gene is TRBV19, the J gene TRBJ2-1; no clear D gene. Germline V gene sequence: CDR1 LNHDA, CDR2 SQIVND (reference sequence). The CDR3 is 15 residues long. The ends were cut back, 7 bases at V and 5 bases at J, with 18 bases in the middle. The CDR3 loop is CASNSWVNPNNEQFF. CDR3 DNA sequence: TGTGCCAGTAACAGCTGGGTAAACCCAAACAATGAGCAGTTCTTC.

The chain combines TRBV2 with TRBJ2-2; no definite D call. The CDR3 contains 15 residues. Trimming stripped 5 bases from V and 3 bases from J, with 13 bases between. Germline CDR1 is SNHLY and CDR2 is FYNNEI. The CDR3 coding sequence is TGTGCCAGCAGTCAGCTGGCGGTCCACACCGGGGAGCTGTTTTTT. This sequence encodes CASSQLAVHTGELFF.

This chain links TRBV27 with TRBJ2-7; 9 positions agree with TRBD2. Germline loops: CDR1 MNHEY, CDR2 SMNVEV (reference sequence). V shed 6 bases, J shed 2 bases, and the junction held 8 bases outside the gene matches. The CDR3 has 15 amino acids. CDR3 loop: CASSPSSGVTYEQYF. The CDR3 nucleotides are TGTGCCAGCAGCCCTTCTAGCGGGGTTACCTACGAGCAGTACTTC.

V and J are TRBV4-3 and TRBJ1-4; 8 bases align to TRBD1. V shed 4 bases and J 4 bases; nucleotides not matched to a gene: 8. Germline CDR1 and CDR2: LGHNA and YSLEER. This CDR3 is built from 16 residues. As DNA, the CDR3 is TGCGCCAGCAGCCTCGGACAGGGACGGAATAATGAAAAACTGTTTTTT. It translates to CASSLGQGRNNEKLFF.

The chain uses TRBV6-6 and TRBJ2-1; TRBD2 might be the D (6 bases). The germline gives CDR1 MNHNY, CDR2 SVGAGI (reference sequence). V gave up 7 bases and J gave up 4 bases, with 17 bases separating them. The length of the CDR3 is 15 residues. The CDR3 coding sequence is TGTGCCAGCAAGAACGAGGGAGGTTTTTACAATGAGCAGTTCTTC. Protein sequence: CASKNEGGFYNEQFF.

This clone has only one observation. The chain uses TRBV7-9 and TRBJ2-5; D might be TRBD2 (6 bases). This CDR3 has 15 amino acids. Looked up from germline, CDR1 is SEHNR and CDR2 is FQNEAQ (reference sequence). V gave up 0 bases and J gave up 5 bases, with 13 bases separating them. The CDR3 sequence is CASSLAASRGETQYF. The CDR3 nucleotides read TGTGCCAGCAGCTTAGCGGCCAGCCGGGGGGAGACCCAGTACTTC. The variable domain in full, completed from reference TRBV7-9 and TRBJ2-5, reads DTGVSQNPRHKITKRGQNVTFRCDPISEHNRLYWYRQTLGQGPEFLTYFQNEAQLEKSRLLSDRFSAERPKGSFSTLEIQRTEQGDSAMYLCASSLAASRGETQYFGPGTRLLVL.

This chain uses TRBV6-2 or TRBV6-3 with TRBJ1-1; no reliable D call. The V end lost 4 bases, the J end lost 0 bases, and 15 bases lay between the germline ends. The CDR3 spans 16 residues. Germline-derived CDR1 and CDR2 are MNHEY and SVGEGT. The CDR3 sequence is CASSSTPLGLNTEAFF. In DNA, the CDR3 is TGTGCCAGCAGTTCGACACCGCTCGGCCTGAACACTGAAGCTTTCTTT.

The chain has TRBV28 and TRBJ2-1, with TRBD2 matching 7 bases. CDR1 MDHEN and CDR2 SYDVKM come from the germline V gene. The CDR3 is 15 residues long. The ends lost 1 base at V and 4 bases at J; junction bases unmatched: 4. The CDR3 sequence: CASSLSSGTYNEQFF. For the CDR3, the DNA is TGTGCCAGCAGTTTATCAAGCGGGACTTACAATGAGCAGTTCTTC.

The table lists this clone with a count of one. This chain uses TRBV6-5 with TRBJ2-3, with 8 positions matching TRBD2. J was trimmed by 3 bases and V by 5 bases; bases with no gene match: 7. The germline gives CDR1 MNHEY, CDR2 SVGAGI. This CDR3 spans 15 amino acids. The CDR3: CASSLNSGGTDTQYF. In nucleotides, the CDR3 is TGTGCCAGCAGTCTAAATTCGGGGGGGACAGATACGCAGTATTTT.

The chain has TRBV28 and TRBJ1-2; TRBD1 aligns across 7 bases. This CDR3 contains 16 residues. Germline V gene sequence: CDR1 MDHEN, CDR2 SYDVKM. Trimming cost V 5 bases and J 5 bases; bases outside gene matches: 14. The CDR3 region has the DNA TGTGCCAGCAGTACCACACGGGACAGACTTCATTATGGCTACACCTTC. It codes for CASSTTRDRLHYGYTF.